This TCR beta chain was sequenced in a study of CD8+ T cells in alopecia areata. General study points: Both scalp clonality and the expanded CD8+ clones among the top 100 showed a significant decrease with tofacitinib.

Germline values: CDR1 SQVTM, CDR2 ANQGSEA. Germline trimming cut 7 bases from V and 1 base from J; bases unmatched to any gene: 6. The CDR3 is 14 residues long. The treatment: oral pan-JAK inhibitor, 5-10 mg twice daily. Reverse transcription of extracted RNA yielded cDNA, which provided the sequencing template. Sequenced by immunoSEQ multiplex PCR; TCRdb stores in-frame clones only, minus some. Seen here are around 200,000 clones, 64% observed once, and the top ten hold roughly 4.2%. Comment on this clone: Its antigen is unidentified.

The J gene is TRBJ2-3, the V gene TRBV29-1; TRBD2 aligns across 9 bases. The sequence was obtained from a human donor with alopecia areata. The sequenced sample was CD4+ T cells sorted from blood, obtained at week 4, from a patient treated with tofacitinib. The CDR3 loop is CSGQRGVGTDTQYF. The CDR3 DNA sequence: TGCAGCGGTCAGCGGGGGGTAGGCACAGATACGCAGTATTTT.